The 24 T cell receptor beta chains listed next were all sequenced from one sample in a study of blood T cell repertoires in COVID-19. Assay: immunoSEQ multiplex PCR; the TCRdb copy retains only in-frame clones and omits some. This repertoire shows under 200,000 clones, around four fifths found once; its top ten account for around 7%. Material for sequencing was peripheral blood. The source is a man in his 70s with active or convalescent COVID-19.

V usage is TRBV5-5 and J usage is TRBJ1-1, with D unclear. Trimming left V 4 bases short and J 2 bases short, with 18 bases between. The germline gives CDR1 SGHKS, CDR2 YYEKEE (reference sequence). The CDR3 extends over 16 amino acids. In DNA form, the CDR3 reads TGTGCCAGCAGCCGTTTACCTCGGGGTGAAAACACTGAAGCTTTCTTT. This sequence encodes CASSRLPRGENTEAFF.

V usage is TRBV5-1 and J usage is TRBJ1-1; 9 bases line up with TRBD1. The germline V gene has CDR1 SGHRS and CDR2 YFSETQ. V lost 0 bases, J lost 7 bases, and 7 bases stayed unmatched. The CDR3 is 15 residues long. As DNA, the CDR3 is TGCGCCAGCAGCTTGGGAAGGACAGGGGAAGGTGAAGCTTTCTTT. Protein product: CASSLGRTGEGEAFF.

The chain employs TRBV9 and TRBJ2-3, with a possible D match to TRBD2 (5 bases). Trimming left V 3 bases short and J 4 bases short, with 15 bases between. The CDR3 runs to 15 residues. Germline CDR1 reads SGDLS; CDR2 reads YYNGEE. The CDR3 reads CASSEGNLASDTQYF. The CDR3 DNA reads TGTGCCAGCAGCGAGGGCAACCTAGCTTCAGATACGCAGTATTTT.

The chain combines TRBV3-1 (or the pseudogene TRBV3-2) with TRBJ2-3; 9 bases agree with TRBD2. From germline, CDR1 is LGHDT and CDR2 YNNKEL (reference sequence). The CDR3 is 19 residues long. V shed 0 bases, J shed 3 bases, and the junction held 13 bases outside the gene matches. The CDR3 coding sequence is TGTGCCAGCAGCCAAGATGGGCGGGGGGGCCCGAGGTCAACAGATACGCAGTATTTT. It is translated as CASSQDGRGGPRSTDTQYF.

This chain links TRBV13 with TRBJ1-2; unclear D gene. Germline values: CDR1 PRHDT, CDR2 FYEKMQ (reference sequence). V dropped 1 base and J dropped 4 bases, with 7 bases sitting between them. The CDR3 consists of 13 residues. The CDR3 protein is CASSLASLYGYTF. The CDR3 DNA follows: TGTGCCAGCAGCTTAGCCTCCCTCTATGGCTACACCTTC.

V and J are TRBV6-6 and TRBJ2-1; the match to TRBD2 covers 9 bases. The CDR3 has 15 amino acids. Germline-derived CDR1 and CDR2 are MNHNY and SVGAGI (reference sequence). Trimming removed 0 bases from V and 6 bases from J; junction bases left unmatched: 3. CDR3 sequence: CASSYSGLASNEQFF. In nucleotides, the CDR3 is TGTGCCAGCAGTTACTCGGGACTAGCAAGCAATGAGCAGTTCTTC.

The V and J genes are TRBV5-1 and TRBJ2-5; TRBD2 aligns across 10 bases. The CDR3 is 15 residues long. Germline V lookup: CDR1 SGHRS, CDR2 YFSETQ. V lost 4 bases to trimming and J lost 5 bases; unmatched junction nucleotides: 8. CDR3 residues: CASSQIAGGGETQYF. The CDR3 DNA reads TGCGCCAGCAGCCAAATAGCGGGAGGAGGTGAGACCCAGTACTTC.

CDR3 in DNA: TGTGCCAGCAGCTCCCACCAGGGGCCCTATGGCTACACCTTC. It yields the protein CASSSHQGPYGYTF. The chain combines TRBV7-2 with TRBJ1-2; D possibly corresponds to TRBD1 (6 bases). V dropped 4 bases and J dropped 4 bases, with 13 bases sitting between them. The CDR3 spans 14 residues. Germline V CDR1 and CDR2: SGHTA, FQGNSA.

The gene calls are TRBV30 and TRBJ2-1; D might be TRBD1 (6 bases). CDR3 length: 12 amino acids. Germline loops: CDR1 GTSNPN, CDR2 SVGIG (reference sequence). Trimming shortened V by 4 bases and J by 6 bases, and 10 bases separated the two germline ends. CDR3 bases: TGTGCCTGGAACTCGGACAGCAATGAGCAGTTCTTC. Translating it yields CAWNSDSNEQFF.

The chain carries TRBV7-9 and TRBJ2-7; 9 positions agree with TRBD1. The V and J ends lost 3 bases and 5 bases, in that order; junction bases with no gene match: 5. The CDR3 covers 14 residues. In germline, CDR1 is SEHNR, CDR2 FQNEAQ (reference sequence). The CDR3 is CASSFTGGTNEQYF. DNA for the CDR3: TGTGCCAGCAGCTTCACAGGGGGCACAAACGAGCAGTACTTC. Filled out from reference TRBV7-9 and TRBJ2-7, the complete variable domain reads DTGVSQNPRHKITKRGQNVTFRCDPISEHNRLYWYRQTLGQGPEFLTYFQNEAQLEKSRLLSDRFSAERPKGSFSTLEIQRTEQGDSAMYLCASSFTGGTNEQYFGPGTRLTVT.

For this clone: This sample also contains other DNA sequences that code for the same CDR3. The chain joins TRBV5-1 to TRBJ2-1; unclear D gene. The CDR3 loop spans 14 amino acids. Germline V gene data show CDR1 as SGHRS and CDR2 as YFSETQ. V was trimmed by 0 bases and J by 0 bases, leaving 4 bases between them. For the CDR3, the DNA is TGCGCCAGCAGCTTGGGCAGCTCCTACAATGAGCAGTTCTTC. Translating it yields CASSLGSSYNEQFF.

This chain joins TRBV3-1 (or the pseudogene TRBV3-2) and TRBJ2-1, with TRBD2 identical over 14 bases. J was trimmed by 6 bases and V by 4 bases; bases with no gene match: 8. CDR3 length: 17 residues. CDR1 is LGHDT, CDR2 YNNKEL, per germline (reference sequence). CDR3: CASSPWGTSGSLNEQFF. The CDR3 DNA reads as TGTGCCAGCAGCCCATGGGGGACTAGCGGGAGCCTCAATGAGCAGTTCTTC.

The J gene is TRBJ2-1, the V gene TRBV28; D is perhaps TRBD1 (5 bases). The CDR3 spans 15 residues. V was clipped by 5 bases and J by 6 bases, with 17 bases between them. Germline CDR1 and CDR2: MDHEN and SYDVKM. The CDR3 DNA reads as TGTGCCAGCAGTCTCCTGGGGCAGGGTGTCAATGAGCAGTTCTTC. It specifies CASSLLGQGVNEQFF.

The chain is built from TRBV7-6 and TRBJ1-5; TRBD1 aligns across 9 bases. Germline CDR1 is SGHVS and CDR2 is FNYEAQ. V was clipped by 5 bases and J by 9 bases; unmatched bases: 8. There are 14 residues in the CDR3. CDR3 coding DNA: TGTGCCAGCAGCCATGGACAGGGGCCAGGGCCCCAGCATTTT. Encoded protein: CASSHGQGPGPQHF. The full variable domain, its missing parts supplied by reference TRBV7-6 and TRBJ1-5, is GAGVSQSPRYKVTKRGQDVALRCDPISGHVSLYWYRQALGQGPEFLTYFNYEAQQDKSGLPNDRFSAERPEGSISTLTIQRTEQRDSAMYRCASSHGQGPGPQHFGDGTRLSIL.

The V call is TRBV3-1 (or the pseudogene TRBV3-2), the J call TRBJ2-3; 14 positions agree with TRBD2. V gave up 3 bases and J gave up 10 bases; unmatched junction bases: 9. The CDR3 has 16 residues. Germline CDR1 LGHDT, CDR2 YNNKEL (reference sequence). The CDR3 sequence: CASSQAGLAGADAQYF. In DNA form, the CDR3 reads TGTGCCAGCAGCCAGGCGGGACTAGCGGGGGCCGACGCGCAGTATTTT.

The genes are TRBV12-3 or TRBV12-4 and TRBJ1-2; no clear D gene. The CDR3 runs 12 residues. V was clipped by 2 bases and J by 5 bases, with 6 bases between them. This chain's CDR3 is CASSLLEYGYTF. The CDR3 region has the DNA TGTGCCAGCAGTTTATTGGAGTATGGCTACACCTTC.

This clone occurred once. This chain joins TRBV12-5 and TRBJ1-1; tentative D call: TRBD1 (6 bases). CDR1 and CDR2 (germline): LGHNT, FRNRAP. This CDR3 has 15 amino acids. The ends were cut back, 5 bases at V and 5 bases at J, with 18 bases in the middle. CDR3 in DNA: TGTGCTAGTGGTGCGTCCCGGGGGGGGCGGACTGAAGCTTTCTTT. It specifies CASGASRGGRTEAFF.

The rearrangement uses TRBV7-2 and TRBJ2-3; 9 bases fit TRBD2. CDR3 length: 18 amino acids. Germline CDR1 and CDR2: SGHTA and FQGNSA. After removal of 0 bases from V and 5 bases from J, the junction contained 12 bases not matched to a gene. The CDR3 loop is CASSLAPAGGSQGDTQYF. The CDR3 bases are TGTGCCAGCAGCTTAGCCCCCGCGGGGGGGTCTCAGGGAGATACGCAGTATTTT.

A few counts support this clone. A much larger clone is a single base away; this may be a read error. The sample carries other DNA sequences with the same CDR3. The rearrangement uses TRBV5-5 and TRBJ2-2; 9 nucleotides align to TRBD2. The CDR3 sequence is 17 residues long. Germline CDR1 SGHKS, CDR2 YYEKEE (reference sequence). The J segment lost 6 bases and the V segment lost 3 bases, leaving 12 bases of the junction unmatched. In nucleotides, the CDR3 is TGTGCCAGCAGCTGGATCCCTCGCGGGGGGGCGTCCGGGGAGCTGTTTTTT. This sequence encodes CASSWIPRGGASGELFF.

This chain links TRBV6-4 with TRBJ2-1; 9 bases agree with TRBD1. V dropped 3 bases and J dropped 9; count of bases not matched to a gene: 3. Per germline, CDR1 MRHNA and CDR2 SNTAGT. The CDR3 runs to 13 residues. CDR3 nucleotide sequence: TGTGCCAGCAGTGAACAGGGGGCGGGTGAGCAGTTCTTC. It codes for CASSEQGAGEQFF.

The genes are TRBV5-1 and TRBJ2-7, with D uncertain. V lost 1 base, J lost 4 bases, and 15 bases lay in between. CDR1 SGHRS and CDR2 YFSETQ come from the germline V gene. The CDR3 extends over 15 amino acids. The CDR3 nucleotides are TGCGCCAGCAGCTTGAATGGCGGAAACCTTTACGAGCAGTACTTC. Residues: CASSLNGGNLYEQYF.

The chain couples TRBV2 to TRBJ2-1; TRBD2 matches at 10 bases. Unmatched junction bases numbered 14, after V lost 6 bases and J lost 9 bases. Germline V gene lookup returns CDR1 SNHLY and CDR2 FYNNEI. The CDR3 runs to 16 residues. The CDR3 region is CASRVQSGRAGIEQFF. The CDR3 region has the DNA TGTGCCAGCAGGGTACAAAGCGGGAGGGCCGGTATTGAGCAGTTCTTC.

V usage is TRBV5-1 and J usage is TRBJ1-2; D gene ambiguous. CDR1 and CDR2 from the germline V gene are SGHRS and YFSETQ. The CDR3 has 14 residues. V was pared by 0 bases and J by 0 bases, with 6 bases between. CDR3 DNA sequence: TGCGCCAGCAGCTTGGGGTCAGCTAACTATGGCTACACCTTC. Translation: CASSLGSANYGYTF.

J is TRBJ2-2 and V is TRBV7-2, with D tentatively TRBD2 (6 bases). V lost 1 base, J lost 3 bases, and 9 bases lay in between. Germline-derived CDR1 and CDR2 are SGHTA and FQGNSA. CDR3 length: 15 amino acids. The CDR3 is CASSLVGGYTGELFF. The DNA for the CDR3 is TGTGCCAGCAGCTTAGTCGGGGGATACACCGGGGAGCTGTTTTTT.